The 7 T cell receptor beta chains listed next were all sequenced from one sample in a study of T cells after posttransplantation cyclophosphamide. Busulfan-fludarabine conditioning, marrow transplant, and cyclophosphamide on days +3 and +4 were administered. Sequenced by immunoSEQ multiplex PCR; TCRdb stores in-frame clones only, minus some. Of some 37,000 clones listed, about 77% are singletons. The sample here was CD4+ T cells sorted from blood, taken roughly 2,000 days after a stem cell transplant with posttransplant cyclophosphamide. The receptors were sampled from a female patient aged 40-50 years who received an allogeneic stem cell transplant from a related donor, was CMV-positive, and had no GVHD. Some T cells may be graft donor cells.

The gene calls are TRBV5-1 and TRBJ2-5; D not resolved. Germline CDR1 is SGHRS and CDR2 is YFSETQ. The CDR3 has 13 residues. V was shortened by 3 bases and J by 5 bases, with 11 bases between the two germline ends. The CDR3 DNA follows: TGCGCCAGCAGCTCGGCACCGCGGGAGACCCAGTACTTC. Translated: CASSSAPRETQYF.

The chain carries TRBV9 and TRBJ2-2; TRBD1 matches at 9 bases. The V gene end was trimmed by 0 bases and the J gene end by 5 bases; junction bases not matched to a gene: 8. The CDR3 runs 17 residues. Germline CDR1 reads SGDLS; CDR2 reads YYNGEE. Here the CDR3 reads CASSVATGTGWTGELFF. The CDR3 region has the DNA TGTGCCAGCAGCGTAGCTACTGGGACAGGGTGGACCGGGGAGCTGTTTTTT.

The CDR3 loop reads CASSIVDGGRGTEAFF. The CDR3 nucleotides are TGTGCCAGTAGTATAGTCGATGGAGGGAGAGGCACTGAAGCTTTCTTT. The chain uses TRBV19 and TRBJ1-1; no clear D gene. V lost 1 base and J 4 bases, leaving 16 bases between the germline ends. Germline V gives CDR1 LNHDA, CDR2 SQIVND (reference sequence). The CDR3 has 16 residues.

The chain has TRBV5-1 and TRBJ1-4; no firm D call. Germline CDR1 and CDR2: SGHRS and YFSETQ. The CDR3 is made up of 15 amino acids. V shed 4 bases and J shed 0 bases, with 10 bases lying between them. The CDR3 region has the DNA TGCGCCAGCAGCCGCTCGGTTGCAACTAATGAAAAACTGTTTTTT. Translating it yields CASSRSVATNEKLFF. The full variable domain, with the rest looked up from reference TRBV5-1 and TRBJ1-4, is KAGVTQTPRYLIKTRGQQVTLSCSPISGHRSVSWYQQTPGQGLQFLFEYFSETQRNKGNFPGRFSGRQFSNSRSEMNVSTLELGDSALYLCASSRSVATNEKLFFGSGTQLSVL.

The V call is TRBV14, the J call TRBJ2-1; D is ambiguous. Trimming left V 2 bases short and J 10 bases short, with 12 bases between. Looked up from germline, CDR1 is SGHDN and CDR2 is FVKESK. The CDR3 covers 13 residues. Here the CDR3 DNA reads TGTGCCAGCAGCCAAAGATTGCTCAGGGAGCAGTTCTTC. Translated: CASSQRLLREQFF.

V usage is TRBV4-1 and J usage is TRBJ1-5; possibly TRBD1 for D (5 bases). This CDR3 is 16 amino acids long. CDR1 and CDR2 from the germline V gene are MGHRA and YSYEKL. Trimming took off 1 base at V and 0 bases at J, with 10 bases between the two ends. CDR3 in amino acids: CASSQGGTFSNQPQHF. The CDR3 DNA is TGCGCCAGCAGCCAAGGGGGCACGTTTAGCAATCAGCCCCAGCATTTT.

This clone was counted between two and nine times. The chain employs TRBV7-8 and TRBJ2-7; 8 bases line up with TRBD1. The ends lost 5 bases at V and 3 bases at J; junction bases unmatched: 27. Per germline, CDR1 SGHVS and CDR2 FQNEAQ. CDR3 length equals 21 residues. Written as DNA, the CDR3 is TGTGCCAGCAGCCCGAAAGTAAGCCCGCCCTTATCGGACAGGGTGGACTACGAGCAGTACTTC. This codes for CASSPKVSPPLSDRVDYEQYF.